The 2 T cell receptor beta chains given below trace back to one sample, sequenced in a study of neoadjuvant anti-PD-1 for oral cavity cancer. Profiling relied on immunoSEQ multiplex PCR, and the TCRdb table lists in-frame clones only, not all of them. The sample gives about 16,000 clones, roughly three fifths of which show up once; over 2.5% is in the top ten. The source material was PBMCs, sampled before nivolumab (anti-PD-1) treatment. The receptors stem from a person aged 35 to 85 with oral cavity squamous cell carcinoma.

This chain joins TRBV15 and TRBJ2-5; the D gene could be TRBD1 or TRBD2 (6 bases each). V was shortened by 1 base and J by 4 bases, with 13 bases between the two germline ends. The CDR3 runs to 15 residues. Germline V gene lookup returns CDR1 LNHNV and CDR2 YYDKDF (reference sequence). CDR3 coding DNA: TGTGCCACCAGCAGAGCACCGGGGGCCTTAGAGACCCAGTACTTC. It codes for CATSRAPGALETQYF.

In its sample, this clone was seen a few times. This chain connects TRBV4-2 to TRBJ2-1; D ambiguous. Deletions cut 1 base from V and 2 bases from J, with 12 bases between. The CDR3 is made up of 16 amino acids. Looked up from germline, CDR1 is LGHNA and CDR2 is YNFKEQ. The CDR3 sequence is CASSQAGEAPYNEQFF. Written as DNA, the CDR3 is TGTGCCAGCAGCCAAGCGGGTGAAGCCCCCTACAATGAGCAGTTCTTC.